Each of the 12 T cell receptor beta chains below was sequenced from the same sample in a study of response to subunit inactivated influenza vaccine. TCRdb itself ran the RT-PCR reads through MiXCR, one entry per CDR3 protein. The sample shows 650,000 or so distinct CDR3 sequences, about 15% of them seen only once. The sequences come from PBMCs from blood, collected less than 15 days before vaccination. The receptors were sampled from a man aged 45-65 years who received an inactivated influenza vaccine.

As for this clonotype: The limits of the CDR3 on the DNA are not certain, so only TCRdb's listed CDR3 is given. The gene calls are TRBV11-3 and TRBJ1-1; the table names TRBD1, a call not compared with the DNA. CDR1 and CDR2 from the germline V gene are SGHNT and YENEEA. The CDR3 length is 14 residues, termini included. Here the CDR3 reads CASSFGQGNTEAYF.

This clonotype was picked up many times. This chain uses TRBV7-9 with TRBJ2-2; 8 bases are shared with TRBD1. Germline V lookup: CDR1 SEHNR, CDR2 FQNEAQ (reference sequence). Trimming removed 5 bases from V and 5 bases from J; junction bases left unmatched: 7. CDR3 length: 15 amino acids. The CDR3 spells CASSTGQGRTGELFF. CDR3 nucleotide sequence: TGTGCCAGCAGCACCGGACAGGGAAGGACCGGGGAGCTGTTTTTT.

The rearrangement uses TRBV29-1 and TRBJ2-1; D is ambiguous. V gave up 2 bases and J gave up 4 bases, with 12 bases separating them. Germline V gene sequence: CDR1 SQVTM, CDR2 ANQGSEA. CDR3 length: 14 residues. CDR3 residues: CSVESPDWYNEQFF. In nucleotides, the CDR3 is TGCAGCGTTGAAAGCCCTGACTGGTACAATGAGCAGTTCTTC.

This clonotype was counted at least ten times. The chain links TRBV5-1 to TRBJ1-2, with TRBD1 matching 11 bases. Germline values: CDR1 SGHRS, CDR2 YFSETQ. The CDR3 is 16 amino acids. J lost 2 bases, V lost 4 bases, and 7 bases had no gene match. For the CDR3, the DNA is TGCGCCAGCAGCCAAGGACAGGGGGCGTCGAACTATGGCTACACCTTC. Its protein product is CASSQGQGASNYGYTF. Combining the CDR3 with reference TRBV5-1 and TRBJ1-2 gives the whole variable domain KAGVTQTPRYLIKTRGQQVTLSCSPISGHRSVSWYQQTPGQGLQFLFEYFSETQRNKGNFPGRFSGRQFSNSRSEMNVSTLELGDSALYLCASSQGQGASNYGYTFGSGTRLTVV.

The chain carries TRBV29-1 and TRBJ2-7; 9 bases are shared with TRBD1. Unmatched junction bases numbered 12, after V lost 6 bases and J lost 6 bases. The CDR3 loop spans 14 amino acids. Germline assignment: CDR1 SQVTM and CDR2 ANQGSEA. CDR3 sequence reads: CSVESTGTGSEQYF. The CDR3 coding sequence is TGCAGCGTCGAATCGACCGGGACAGGGAGCGAGCAGTACTTC.

The sample holds many counts of this clonotype. The rearrangement joins TRBV11-2 to TRBJ2-5; 8 nucleotides align to TRBD2. The CDR3 is 15 residues long. CDR1 SGHAT and CDR2 FQNNGV come from the germline V gene. Trimming removed 5 bases from V and 5 bases from J; junction bases left unmatched: 10. CDR3 amino acids: CASSAIGGALETQYF. In DNA, the CDR3 is TGTGCCAGCAGCGCGATCGGGGGGGCCTTGGAGACCCAGTACTTC.

The V gene is TRBV6-2 or TRBV6-3, the J gene TRBJ2-7; a weak D match, TRBD1 (6 bases). V lost 6 bases, J lost 3 bases, and 21 bases lay in between. Germline loops: CDR1 MNHEY, CDR2 SVGEGT. The CDR3 loop spans 16 amino acids. In DNA, the CDR3 is TGTGCCAGCAGCCCTGATGGGACATGGACCAACTACGAGCAGTACTTC. As protein: CASSPDGTWTNYEQYF.

This clonotype was seen only a few times. This chain links TRBV29-1 with TRBJ2-7, with TRBD2 matching over 12 bases. CDR1 and CDR2 (germline): SQVTM, ANQGSEA. This CDR3 is 15 amino acids long. Unmatched junction bases numbered 6, after V lost 5 bases and J lost 1 base. As DNA, the CDR3 is TGCAGCGTTAGACGGACTAGCGGGATTTCCTACGAGCAGTACTTC. Translation gives CSVRRTSGISYEQYF.

J is TRBJ2-1 and V is TRBV7-9; D is unresolved. V was cut by 4 bases and J by 4 bases, with 11 bases left in between. The CDR3 is made up of 14 amino acids. The V gene's germline CDR1 is SEHNR and CDR2 FQNEAQ (reference sequence). The CDR3 is CASSSGGFYNEQFF. The CDR3 bases are TGTGCCAGCAGCTCTGGTGGATTTTACAATGAGCAGTTCTTC.

Only a few counts were recorded for this clonotype. The J gene is TRBJ2-2, the V gene TRBV11-2; D perhaps matches TRBD2 (6 bases). This CDR3 has 15 amino acids. V lost 3 bases to trimming and J lost 1 base, with 9 bases between them. The germline V gene encodes CDR1 SGHAT and CDR2 FQNNGV. Here the CDR3 reads CASSLPGGNTGELFF. The CDR3 DNA follows: TGTGCCAGCAGCTTGCCCGGGGGGAACACCGGGGAGCTGTTTTTT.

At least ten counts were recorded for this clonotype. This CDR3 is CASSPAADTQYF. As DNA, the CDR3 is TGTGCCAGCAGCCCCGCGGCAGATACGCAGTATTTT. The chain carries TRBV12-3 or TRBV12-4 and TRBJ2-3; D remains ambiguous. This CDR3 has 12 amino acids. Trimming cost V 6 bases and J 4 bases, with 8 bases left between them.

The chain recombines TRBV12-5 with TRBJ2-3; unclear D gene. Trimming removed 5 bases at V and 7 bases at J, with 7 bases between. CDR3 length equals 11 residues. Germline-derived CDR1 and CDR2 are LGHNT and FRNRAP. Here the CDR3 DNA reads TGTGCTAGTGGTATCGGAAATACGCAGTATTTT. It is translated as CASGIGNTQYF.